These T cell receptor beta chains were read from a single sample in a study of cytomegalovirus exposure and HLA in healthy donors. Profiling relied on immunoSEQ multiplex PCR, and the TCRdb table lists in-frame clones only, not all of them. Altogether about 150,000 clones are present, roughly 75% being singletons, with the ten largest covering about 11%. The sample comprised PBMCs. Receptor source: a man between 18 and 29 years old in good health and CMV-seropositive. Both conserved end residues are part of each CDR3. Fields, in order: clone size, D gene, V gene, J gene, CDR3 protein, CDR3 DNA. A D gene is named only where the DNA matches it firmly. Clone size is stated in some rows and not others, as once, few, many or a class when expanded.

clone_size: .; d_call: .; v_call: TRBV2; j_call: TRBJ2-7; cdr3_aa: CASSEFDEQYF; cdr3_nt: TGTGCCAGCAGTGAATTCGACGAGCAGTACTTC
clone_size: once; d_call: .; v_call: TRBV14; j_call: TRBJ2-3; cdr3_aa: CASSQVPADTQYF; cdr3_nt: TGTGCCAGCAGCCAAGTTCCGGCAGATACGCAGTATTTT
clone_size: .; d_call: TRBD2; v_call: TRBV7-7; j_call: TRBJ2-1; cdr3_aa: CASSLGGLNEQFF; cdr3_nt: TGTGCCAGCAGCTTGGGAGGGCTAAATGAGCAGTTCTTC
clone_size: .; d_call: .; v_call: TRBV27; j_call: TRBJ2-1; cdr3_aa: CASSTSRNEQFF; cdr3_nt: TGTGCCAGCAGTACGTCCAGGAATGAGCAGTTCTTC
clone_size: .; d_call: TRBD1; v_call: TRBV27; j_call: TRBJ2-7; cdr3_aa: CASSYRTGRGAYEQYF; cdr3_nt: TGTGCCAGCAGTTACAGGACAGGGAGAGGGGCCTACGAGCAGTACTTC
clone_size: .; d_call: .; v_call: TRBV2; j_call: TRBJ1-1; cdr3_aa: CASSDREAEAFF; cdr3_nt: TGTGCCAGCAGTGACAGGGAGGCTGAAGCTTTCTTT
clone_size: .; d_call: TRBD1; v_call: TRBV6-1; j_call: TRBJ2-7; cdr3_aa: CASGQGYEQYF; cdr3_nt: TGTGCCAGCGGACAGGGGTACGAGCAGTACTTC
clone_size: .; d_call: TRBD2; v_call: TRBV7-7; j_call: TRBJ2-1; cdr3_aa: CASSLGGWGDEQFF; cdr3_nt: TGTGCTAGCAGCTTGGGAGGGTGGGGCGATGAGCAGTTCTTC
clone_size: .; d_call: .; v_call: TRBV6-5; j_call: TRBJ2-1; cdr3_aa: CASSYSMASSYNEQFF; cdr3_nt: TGTGCCAGCAGTTACTCGATGGCTAGCTCCTACAATGAGCAGTTCTTC
clone_size: .; d_call: .; v_call: TRBV2; j_call: TRBJ1-5; cdr3_aa: CASSENVYSNQPQHF; cdr3_nt: TGTGCCAGCAGTGAAAACGTCTATAGCAATCAGCCCCAGCATTTT
clone_size: .; d_call: .; v_call: TRBV28; j_call: TRBJ2-7; cdr3_aa: CASSLAPGWEQYF; cdr3_nt: TGTGCCAGCAGTTTAGCCCCGGGTTGGGAGCAGTACTTC
clone_size: .; d_call: .; v_call: TRBV30; j_call: TRBJ2-1; cdr3_aa: CAWSGAVRNEQFF; cdr3_nt: TGTGCCTGGAGTGGAGCGGTACGAAATGAGCAGTTCTTC
clone_size: .; d_call: .; v_call: TRBV7-2; j_call: TRBJ2-7; cdr3_aa: CASSSNSYEQYF; cdr3_nt: TGTGCCAGCAGCTCCAATAGCTACGAGCAGTACTTC
clone_size: .; d_call: .; v_call: TRBV28; j_call: TRBJ2-7; cdr3_aa: CATTTRATGPGHEQYF; cdr3_nt: TGTGCCACTACTACTAGGGCAACCGGGCCGGGCCACGAGCAGTACTTC
clone_size: .; d_call: TRBD1; v_call: TRBV28; j_call: TRBJ2-7; cdr3_aa: CASSGTKTGGALREQYF; cdr3_nt: TGTGCCAGCAGTGGGACGAAGACAGGGGGCGCATTGCGCGAGCAGTACTTC
clone_size: .; d_call: .; v_call: TRBV20-1; j_call: TRBJ2-5; cdr3_aa: CRSGGPGTQYF; cdr3_nt: TGCAGGAGCGGCGGACCAGGGACCCAGTACTTC
clone_size: .; d_call: TRBD2; v_call: TRBV28; j_call: TRBJ2-2; cdr3_aa: CASRTLAGNTGELFF; cdr3_nt: TGTGCCAGCAGAACCCTAGCGGGGAACACCGGGGAGCTGTTTTTT
clone_size: few; d_call: TRBD1; v_call: TRBV25-1; j_call: TRBJ2-4; cdr3_aa: CASSKTGDDLAKNIQYF; cdr3_nt: TGTGCCAGCAGTAAAACAGGGGATGACCTAGCCAAAAACATTCAGTACTTC
clone_size: .; d_call: TRBD2; v_call: TRBV19; j_call: TRBJ2-7; cdr3_aa: CASSTSIAGGYYEQYF; cdr3_nt: TGTGCCAGTAGTACCAGCATAGCGGGAGGATACTACGAGCAGTACTTC
clone_size: .; d_call: .; v_call: TRBV19; j_call: TRBJ1-5; cdr3_aa: CASSGGGRENQPQHF; cdr3_nt: TGTGCCAGTAGCGGGGGGGGCCGGGAAAATCAGCCCCAGCATTTT
clone_size: .; d_call: .; v_call: TRBV19; j_call: TRBJ2-7; cdr3_aa: CASSYGGSTYEQYF; cdr3_nt: TGTGCCAGTAGTTATGGGGGGTCCACCTACGAGCAGTACTTC
clone_size: .; d_call: TRBD2; v_call: TRBV27; j_call: TRBJ2-3; cdr3_aa: CASSFWSGGGDTQYF; cdr3_nt: TGTGCCAGCAGTTTCTGGTCGGGAGGGGGAGATACGCAGTATTTT
clone_size: .; d_call: .; v_call: TRBV2; j_call: TRBJ1-1; cdr3_aa: CASSKEHQGEAFF; cdr3_nt: TGTGCCAGCAGTAAAGAACATCAGGGAGAAGCTTTCTTT
clone_size: .; d_call: TRBD1; v_call: TRBV30; j_call: TRBJ1-5; cdr3_aa: CAWSSDRGNDQPQHF; cdr3_nt: TGTGCCTGGAGTTCCGACAGGGGGAACGATCAGCCCCAGCATTTT
clone_size: few; d_call: TRBD2; v_call: TRBV28; j_call: TRBJ2-1; cdr3_aa: CASSSQTSAGSNEQFF; cdr3_nt: TGTGCCAGCAGTTCGCAGACTAGCGCCGGGAGCAATGAGCAGTTCTTC
clone_size: .; d_call: .; v_call: TRBV13; j_call: TRBJ1-1; cdr3_aa: CASSGGNTEAFF; cdr3_nt: TGTGCCAGCTCAGGTGGGAACACTGAAGCTTTCTTT
clone_size: .; d_call: .; v_call: TRBV19; j_call: TRBJ2-7; cdr3_aa: CASRSRSSYEQYF; cdr3_nt: TGTGCCAGTAGGAGTAGAAGCTCCTACGAGCAGTACTTC
clone_size: .; d_call: .; v_call: TRBV5-4; j_call: TRBJ1-2; cdr3_aa: CASRWGGNYGYTF; cdr3_nt: TGTGCCAGCAGATGGGGCGGCAACTATGGCTACACCTTC
clone_size: .; d_call: .; v_call: TRBV9; j_call: TRBJ2-3; cdr3_aa: CASSGQSTDTQYF; cdr3_nt: TGTGCCAGCAGCGGACAGAGCACAGATACGCAGTATTTT
clone_size: .; d_call: TRBD1; v_call: TRBV2; j_call: TRBJ1-1; cdr3_aa: CASSDFRDRNTEAFF; cdr3_nt: TGTGCCAGCAGTGATTTCCGGGACAGGAACACTGAAGCTTTCTTT
clone_size: .; d_call: TRBD1; v_call: TRBV9; j_call: TRBJ1-2; cdr3_aa: CASSELAQGAVGYTF; cdr3_nt: TGTGCCAGCAGCGAATTAGCGCAGGGGGCGGTGGGCTACACCTTC
clone_size: .; d_call: .; v_call: TRBV7-9; j_call: TRBJ2-1; cdr3_aa: CASSSGSRNEQFF; cdr3_nt: TGTGCCAGCAGCTCCGGGTCAAGGAATGAGCAGTTCTTC
clone_size: .; d_call: TRBD2; v_call: TRBV28; j_call: TRBJ2-1; cdr3_aa: CASSFSWLEAGYNEQFF; cdr3_nt: TGTGCCAGCAGTTTTTCATGGTTAGAAGCGGGGTACAATGAGCAGTTCTTC
clone_size: .; d_call: .; v_call: TRBV30; j_call: TRBJ1-1; cdr3_aa: CAWDNPFRTEAFF; cdr3_nt: TGTGCCTGGGATAACCCCTTTCGGACTGAAGCTTTCTTT
clone_size: .; d_call: TRBD1; v_call: TRBV9; j_call: TRBJ1-1; cdr3_aa: CASSAPGQGLNTEAFF; cdr3_nt: TGTGCCAGCAGCGCCCCGGGACAGGGACTGAACACTGAAGCTTTCTTT
clone_size: .; d_call: .; v_call: TRBV7-3; j_call: TRBJ1-1; cdr3_aa: CASSPMGADTEAFF; cdr3_nt: TGTGCCAGCAGCCCCATGGGAGCCGACACTGAAGCTTTCTTT
clone_size: .; d_call: .; v_call: TRBV12-5; j_call: TRBJ1-2; cdr3_aa: CASGLSRGTGYTF; cdr3_nt: TGTGCTAGTGGTTTGAGCAGGGGTACCGGCTACACCTTC
clone_size: .; d_call: .; v_call: TRBV6-1; j_call: TRBJ1-2; cdr3_aa: CASSEGTGSIRYTF; cdr3_nt: TGTGCCAGCAGTGAAGGTACAGGCTCTATTCGCTACACCTTC
clone_size: .; d_call: TRBD1; v_call: TRBV5-4; j_call: TRBJ2-3; cdr3_aa: CASSADRTFTDTQYF; cdr3_nt: TGTGCCAGCAGCGCGGACAGGACTTTCACAGATACGCAGTATTTT
clone_size: .; d_call: TRBD2; v_call: TRBV28; j_call: TRBJ2-7; cdr3_aa: CASRNPGLAHEQYF; cdr3_nt: TGTGCCAGCAGAAACCCGGGACTAGCCCACGAGCAGTACTTC
clone_size: .; d_call: TRBD2; v_call: TRBV28; j_call: TRBJ2-3; cdr3_aa: CASSPPGLAGAGADTQYF; cdr3_nt: TGTGCCAGCAGTCCCCCCGGACTAGCGGGAGCGGGTGCAGATACGCAGTATTTT
clone_size: .; d_call: .; v_call: TRBV30; j_call: TRBJ2-3; cdr3_aa: CAWRRRARAADTQYF; cdr3_nt: TGTGCCTGGAGACGGCGGGCAAGAGCGGCAGATACGCAGTATTTT
clone_size: .; d_call: TRBD1; v_call: TRBV15; j_call: TRBJ2-7; cdr3_aa: CATSRAGTGFLEQYF; cdr3_nt: TGTGCCACCAGCAGAGCCGGGACAGGGTTTTTGGAGCAGTACTTC
clone_size: few; d_call: .; v_call: TRBV4-1; j_call: TRBJ2-7; cdr3_aa: CASSPNFPANSYEQYF; cdr3_nt: TGCGCCAGCAGCCCTAATTTCCCCGCAAACTCCTACGAGCAGTACTTC
clone_size: .; d_call: .; v_call: TRBV27; j_call: TRBJ2-4; cdr3_aa: CASSLSRSLAKNIQYF; cdr3_nt: TGTGCCAGCAGTTTATCCCGATCACTAGCCAAAAACATTCAGTACTTC
clone_size: few; d_call: .; v_call: TRBV20-1; j_call: TRBJ2-5; cdr3_aa: CSPEGGALYF; cdr3_nt: TGCAGTCCCGAGGGGGGGGCGCTGTACTTC
clone_size: .; d_call: TRBD1; v_call: TRBV7-3; j_call: TRBJ2-7; cdr3_aa: CASSPRPGTGLDEQYF; cdr3_nt: TGTGCCAGCAGCCCACGCCCCGGGACAGGGTTAGACGAGCAGTACTTC
clone_size: .; d_call: .; v_call: TRBV5-8; j_call: TRBJ1-5; cdr3_aa: CASSGAGRGYSNQPQHF; cdr3_nt: TGTGCCAGCAGCGGGGCAGGGAGGGGGTATAGCAATCAGCCCCAGCATTTT
clone_size: .; d_call: .; v_call: TRBV6-1; j_call: TRBJ2-1; cdr3_aa: CASISRALWYNEQFF; cdr3_nt: TGTGCCAGCATTTCGAGGGCCCTGTGGTACAATGAGCAGTTCTTC
clone_size: .; d_call: .; v_call: TRBV5-8; j_call: TRBJ2-7; cdr3_aa: CASSLRTSYEQYF; cdr3_nt: TGTGCCAGCAGCTTGCGAACTAGCTACGAGCAGTACTTC
clone_size: .; d_call: TRBD1; v_call: TRBV5-1; j_call: TRBJ2-3; cdr3_aa: CASSRGQGSDTQYF; cdr3_nt: TGCGCCAGCAGCAGAGGACAGGGCAGCGATACGCAGTATTTT
clone_size: .; d_call: .; v_call: TRBV30; j_call: TRBJ2-3; cdr3_aa: CAWSGVLGTDTQYF; cdr3_nt: TGTGCCTGGAGTGGCGTCCTTGGCACAGATACGCAGTATTTT